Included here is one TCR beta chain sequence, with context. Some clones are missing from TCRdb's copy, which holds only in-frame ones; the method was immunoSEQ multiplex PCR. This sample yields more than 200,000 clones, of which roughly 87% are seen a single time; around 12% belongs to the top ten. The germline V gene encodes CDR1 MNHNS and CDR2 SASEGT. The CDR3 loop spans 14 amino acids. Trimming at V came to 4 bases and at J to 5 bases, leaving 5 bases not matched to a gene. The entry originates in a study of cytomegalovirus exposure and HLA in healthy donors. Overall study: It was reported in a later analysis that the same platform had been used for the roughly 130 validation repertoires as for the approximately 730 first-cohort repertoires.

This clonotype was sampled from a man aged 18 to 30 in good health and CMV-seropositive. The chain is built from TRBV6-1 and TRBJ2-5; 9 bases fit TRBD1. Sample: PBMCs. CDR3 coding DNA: TGTGCCAGCAGTGGGACAGGGGCTTGGGAGACCCAGTACTTC. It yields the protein CASSGTGAWETQYF.